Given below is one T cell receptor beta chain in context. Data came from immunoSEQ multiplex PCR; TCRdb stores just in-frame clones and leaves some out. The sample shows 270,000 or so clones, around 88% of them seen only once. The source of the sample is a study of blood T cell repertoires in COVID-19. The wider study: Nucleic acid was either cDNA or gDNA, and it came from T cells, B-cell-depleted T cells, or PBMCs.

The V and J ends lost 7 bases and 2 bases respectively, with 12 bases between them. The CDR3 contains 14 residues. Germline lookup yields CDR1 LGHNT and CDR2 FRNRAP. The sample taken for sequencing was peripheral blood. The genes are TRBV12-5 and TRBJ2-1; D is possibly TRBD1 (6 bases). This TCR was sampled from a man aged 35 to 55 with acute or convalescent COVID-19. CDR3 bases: TGTGCTAGTGCCACAGGGATTACCTACAATGAGCAGTTCTTC. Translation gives CASATGITYNEQFF.